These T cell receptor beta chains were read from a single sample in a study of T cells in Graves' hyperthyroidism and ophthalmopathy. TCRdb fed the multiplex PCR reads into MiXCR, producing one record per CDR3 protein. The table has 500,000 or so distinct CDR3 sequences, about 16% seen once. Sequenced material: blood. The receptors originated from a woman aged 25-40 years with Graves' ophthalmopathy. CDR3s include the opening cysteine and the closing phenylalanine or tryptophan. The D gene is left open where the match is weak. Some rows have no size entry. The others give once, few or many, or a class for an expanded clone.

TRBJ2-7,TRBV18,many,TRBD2,CASSPPGLASYEQYF,TGTGCCAGCTCACCACCGGGACTAGCTTCCTACGAGCAGTACTTC
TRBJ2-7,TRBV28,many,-,CASSLLQGLAEQYF,TGTGCCAGCAGTTTGTTACAGGGATTAGCCGAGCAGTACTTC
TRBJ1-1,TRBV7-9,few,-,CASSPDSFRNTEAFF,TGTGCCAGCAGCCCAGACAGCTTTCGGAACACTGAAGCTTTCTTT
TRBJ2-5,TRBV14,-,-,CASSRWETQYF,TGTGCCAGCAGCCGATGGGAGACCCAGTACTTC
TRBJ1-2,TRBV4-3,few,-,CASSQDGRGSNYGYTF,TGCGCCAGCAGCCAAGATGGGCGGGGCTCAAACTATGGCTACACCTTC
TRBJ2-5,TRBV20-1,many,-,CSAWATAQGTQYF,TGCAGTGCTTGGGCTACTGCCCAGGGGACCCAGTACTTC
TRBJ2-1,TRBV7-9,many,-,CASSLKTTSSYNEQFF,TGTGCCAGCAGCTTAAAGACTACCTCCTCCTACAATGAGCAGTTCTTC
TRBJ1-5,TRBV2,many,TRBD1,CASTTGEGNQPQHF,TGTGCCAGCACGACAGGGGAGGGCAATCAGCCCCAGCATTTT
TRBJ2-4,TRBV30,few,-,CAWSAPGTNGIQYF,TGTGCCTGGAGTGCCCCTGGGACAAATGGCATTCAGTACTTC
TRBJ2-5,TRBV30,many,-,CAWSVGEQTQYF,TGTGCCTGGAGTGTAGGGGAGCAGACCCAGTACTTC
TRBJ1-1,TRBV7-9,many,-,CASSKGVTEAFF,TGTGCCAGCAGCAAGGGGGTTACTGAAGCTTTCTTT
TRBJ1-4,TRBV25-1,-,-,CASSARQSNEKLFF,TGTGCCAGCAGTGCGAGACAGAGTAATGAAAAACTGTTTTTT
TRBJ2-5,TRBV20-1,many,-,CSAGGRDTQETQYF,TGCAGTGCTGGGGGTCGGGACACCCAAGAGACCCAGTACTTC
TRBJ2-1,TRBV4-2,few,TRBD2,CASKLLAGGGDEQFF,TGTGCCAGCAAGCTACTAGCGGGAGGAGGCGATGAGCAGTTCTTC
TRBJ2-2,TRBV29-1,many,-,CSVGSTGELFF,TGCAGCGTTGGGTCTACCGGGGAGCTGTTTTTT
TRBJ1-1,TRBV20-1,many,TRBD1,CSVSDRGNTEAFF,TGCAGTGTTTCAGACAGGGGGAACACTGAAGCTTTCTTT
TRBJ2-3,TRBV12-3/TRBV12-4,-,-,CASSLAGIGTDTQYF,TGTGCCAGCAGTTTAGCCGGGATAGGGACAGATACGCAGTATTTT
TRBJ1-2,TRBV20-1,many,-,CSARLGQSNYGYTF,TGCAGTGCTAGGTTAGGACAGTCTAACTATGGCTACACCTTC
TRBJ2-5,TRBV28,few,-,CASSYPGRQETQYF,TGTGCCAGCAGTTATCCGGGTCGGCAAGAGACCCAGTACTTC
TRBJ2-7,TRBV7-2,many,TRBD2,CASSLQPSGSLYEQYF,TGTGCCAGCAGCTTACAACCTAGCGGGAGTCTCTACGAGCAGTACTTC
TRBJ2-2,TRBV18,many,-,CASSPINSAENTGELFF,TGTGCCAGCTCACCAATTAACAGTGCGGAAAACACCGGGGAGCTGTTTTTT
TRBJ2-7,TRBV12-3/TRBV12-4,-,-,CASRKNYEQYF,TGTGCCAGCAGGAAAAACTACGAGCAGTACTTC
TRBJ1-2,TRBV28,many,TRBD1,CASTLGQGNYGYTF,TGTGCCAGCACCCTGGGACAGGGGAACTATGGCTACACCTTC
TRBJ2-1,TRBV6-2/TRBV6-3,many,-,CASSFYVSYNEQFF,TGTGCCAGCAGTTTCTATGTCTCCTACAATGAGCAGTTCTTC
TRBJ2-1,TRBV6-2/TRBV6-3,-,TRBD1,CASSDDRGVDEQFF,TGTGCCAGCAGTGATGACAGGGGCGTCGATGAGCAGTTCTTC
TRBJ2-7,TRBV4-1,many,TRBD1,CASSQGDSSYEQYF,TGCGCCAGCAGCCAAGGGGACAGTTCCTACGAGCAGTACTTC
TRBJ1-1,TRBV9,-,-,CASSVGDAGNTEAFF,TGTGCCAGCAGCGTAGGTGACGCTGGGAACACTGAAGCTTTCTTT
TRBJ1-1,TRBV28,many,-,CASSFEITEAFF,TGTGCCAGCAGTTTTGAAATCACTGAAGCTTTCTTT